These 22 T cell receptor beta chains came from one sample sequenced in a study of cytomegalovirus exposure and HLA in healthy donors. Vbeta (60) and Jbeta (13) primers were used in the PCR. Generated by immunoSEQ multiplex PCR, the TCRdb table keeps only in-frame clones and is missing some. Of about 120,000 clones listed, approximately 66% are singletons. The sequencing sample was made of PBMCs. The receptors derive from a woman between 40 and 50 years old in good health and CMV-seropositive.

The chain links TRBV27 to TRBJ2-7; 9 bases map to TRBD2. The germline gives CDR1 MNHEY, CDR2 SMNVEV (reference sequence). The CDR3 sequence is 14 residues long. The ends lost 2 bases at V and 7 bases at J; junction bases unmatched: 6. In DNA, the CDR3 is TGTGCCAGCAGTTTAGGGGCGGGAGGGCGGGAGCAGTACTTC. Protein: CASSLGAGGREQYF.

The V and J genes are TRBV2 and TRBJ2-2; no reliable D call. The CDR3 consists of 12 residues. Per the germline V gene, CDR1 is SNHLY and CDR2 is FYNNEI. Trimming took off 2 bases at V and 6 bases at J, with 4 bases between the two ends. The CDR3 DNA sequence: TGTGCCAGCAGTGAATGGCCCGGGGAGCTGTTTTTT. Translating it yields CASSEWPGELFF.

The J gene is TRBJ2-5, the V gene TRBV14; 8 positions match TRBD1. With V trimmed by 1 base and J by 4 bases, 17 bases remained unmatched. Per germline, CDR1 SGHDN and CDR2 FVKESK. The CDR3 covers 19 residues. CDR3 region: CASSQAITTWTGLLETQYF. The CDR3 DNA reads TGTGCCAGCAGCCAAGCGATAACCACTTGGACAGGGCTTTTAGAGACCCAGTACTTC. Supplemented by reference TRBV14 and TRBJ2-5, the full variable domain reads EAGVTQFPSHSVIEKGQTVTLRCDPISGHDNLYWYRRVMGKEIKFLLHFVKESKQDESGMPNNRFLAERTGGTYSTLKVQPAELEDSGVYFCASSQAITTWTGLLETQYFGPGTRLLVL.

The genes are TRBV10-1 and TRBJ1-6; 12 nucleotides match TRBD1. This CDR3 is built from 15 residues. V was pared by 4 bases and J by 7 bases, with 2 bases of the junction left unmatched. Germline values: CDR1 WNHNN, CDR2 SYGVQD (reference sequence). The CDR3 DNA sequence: TGCGCCAGCAGTGCGGGACAGGGGGCCAATTCACCCCTCCACTTT. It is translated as CASSAGQGANSPLHF.

The CDR3 region is CASSELADSTDTQYF. The CDR3 coding sequence is TGTGCCAGCAGTGAACTAGCAGACAGCACAGATACGCAGTATTTT. The chain links TRBV6-1 to TRBJ2-3; the D gene is possibly TRBD2 (5 bases). The CDR3 sequence is 15 residues long. Trimming removed 2 bases from V and 0 bases from J, with 9 bases in between. The germline gives CDR1 MNHNS, CDR2 SASEGT.

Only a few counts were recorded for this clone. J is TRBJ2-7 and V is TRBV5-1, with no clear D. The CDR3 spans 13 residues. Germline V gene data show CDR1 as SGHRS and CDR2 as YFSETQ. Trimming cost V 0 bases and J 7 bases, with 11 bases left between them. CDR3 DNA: TGCGCCAGCAGCTTGGAGGCGGTCCATGAGCAGTACTTC. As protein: CASSLEAVHEQYF.

Here the CDR3 DNA reads TGTGCCAGCAGTGGGGACAGCTCCTACGAGCAGTACTTC. This translates into CASSGDSSYEQYF. This chain links TRBV25-1 with TRBJ2-5, with 7 positions matching TRBD1. The J call may be incorrect, as the DNA end agrees better with TRBJ2-7. CDR1 MGHDK and CDR2 SYGVNS come from the germline V gene. The CDR3 length is 13 residues.

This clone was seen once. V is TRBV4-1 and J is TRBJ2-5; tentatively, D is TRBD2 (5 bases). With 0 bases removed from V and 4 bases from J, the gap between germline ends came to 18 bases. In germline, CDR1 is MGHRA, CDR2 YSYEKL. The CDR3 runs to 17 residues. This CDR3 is CASSQESIGAGGETQYF. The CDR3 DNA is TGCGCCAGCAGCCAAGAGAGTATCGGAGCTGGAGGAGAGACCCAGTACTTC.

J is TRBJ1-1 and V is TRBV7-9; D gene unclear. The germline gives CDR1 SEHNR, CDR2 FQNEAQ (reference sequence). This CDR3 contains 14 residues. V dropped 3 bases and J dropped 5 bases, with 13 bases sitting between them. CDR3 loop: CASSFATRETEAFF. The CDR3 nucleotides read TGTGCCAGCAGCTTCGCCACTAGGGAAACTGAAGCTTTCTTT.

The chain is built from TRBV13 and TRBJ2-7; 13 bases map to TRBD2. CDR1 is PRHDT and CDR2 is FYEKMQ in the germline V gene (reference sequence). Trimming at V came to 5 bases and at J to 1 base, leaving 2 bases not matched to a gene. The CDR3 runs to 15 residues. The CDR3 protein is CASSQGLAGSYEQYF. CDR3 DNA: TGTGCCAGCAGCCAGGGACTAGCGGGATCCTACGAGCAGTACTTC.

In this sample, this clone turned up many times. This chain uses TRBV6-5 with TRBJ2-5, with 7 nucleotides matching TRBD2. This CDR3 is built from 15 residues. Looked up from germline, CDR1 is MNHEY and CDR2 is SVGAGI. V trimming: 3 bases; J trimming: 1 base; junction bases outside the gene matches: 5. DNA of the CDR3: TGTGCCAGCAGTTATGCGGGAGTGGTCCAAGAGACCCAGTACTTC. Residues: CASSYAGVVQETQYF.

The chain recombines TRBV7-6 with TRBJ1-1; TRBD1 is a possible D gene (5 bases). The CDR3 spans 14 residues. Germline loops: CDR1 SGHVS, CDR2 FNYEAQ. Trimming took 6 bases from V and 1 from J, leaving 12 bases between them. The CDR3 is CASSWGGPNTEAFF. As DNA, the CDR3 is TGTGCCAGCAGTTGGGGGGGACCGAACACTGAAGCTTTCTTT.

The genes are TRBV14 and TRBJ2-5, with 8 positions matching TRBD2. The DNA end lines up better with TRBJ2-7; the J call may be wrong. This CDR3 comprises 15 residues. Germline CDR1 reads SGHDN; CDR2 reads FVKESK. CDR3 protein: CASSQGRGVSYEQYF. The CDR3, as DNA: TGTGCCAGCAGCCAAGGGCGGGGGGTCTCCTACGAGCAGTACTTC.

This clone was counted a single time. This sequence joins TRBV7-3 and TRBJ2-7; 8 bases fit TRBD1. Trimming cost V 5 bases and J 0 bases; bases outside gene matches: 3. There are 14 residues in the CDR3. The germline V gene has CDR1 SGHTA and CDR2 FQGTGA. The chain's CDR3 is CASSNRGSSYEQYF. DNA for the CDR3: TGTGCCAGCAGCAACAGGGGGAGCTCCTACGAGCAGTACTTC.

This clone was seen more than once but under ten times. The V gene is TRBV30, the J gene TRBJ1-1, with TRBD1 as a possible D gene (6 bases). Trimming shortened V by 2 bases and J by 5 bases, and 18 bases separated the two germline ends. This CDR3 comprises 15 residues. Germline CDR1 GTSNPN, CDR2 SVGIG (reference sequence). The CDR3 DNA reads TGTGCCTGGAGTTTCGCCCCACAGGGTGGGACTGAAGCTTTCTTT. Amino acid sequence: CAWSFAPQGGTEAFF.

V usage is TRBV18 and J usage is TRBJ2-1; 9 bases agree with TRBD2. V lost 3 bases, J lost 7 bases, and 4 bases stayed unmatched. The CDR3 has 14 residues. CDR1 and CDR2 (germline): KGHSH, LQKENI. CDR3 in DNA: TGTGCCAGCTCACCCGGGACTAGCAGAAATGAGCAGTTCTTC. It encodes CASSPGTSRNEQFF.

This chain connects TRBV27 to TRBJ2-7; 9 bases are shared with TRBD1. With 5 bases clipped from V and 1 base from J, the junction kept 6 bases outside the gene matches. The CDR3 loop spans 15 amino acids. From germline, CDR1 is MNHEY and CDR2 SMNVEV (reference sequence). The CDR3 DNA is TGTGCCAGCAGTCGAACCGGGACAGGGTCCTACGAGCAGTACTTC. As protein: CASSRTGTGSYEQYF.

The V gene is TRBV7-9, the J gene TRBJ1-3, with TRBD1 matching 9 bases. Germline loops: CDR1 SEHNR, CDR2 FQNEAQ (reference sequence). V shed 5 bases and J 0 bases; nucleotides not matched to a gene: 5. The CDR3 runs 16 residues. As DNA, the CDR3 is TGTGCCAGCAGCAATACAGGGGGCGCCTCTGGAAACACCATATATTTT. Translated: CASSNTGGASGNTIYF.

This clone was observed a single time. The CDR3 nucleotides read TGTGCCAGCAGTTCGGGACTAGCGGGGAACAATGAGCAGTTCTTC. Protein: CASSSGLAGNNEQFF. V is TRBV2 and J is TRBJ2-1, with TRBD2 identical over 13 bases. The length of the CDR3 is 15 residues. V was pared by 5 bases and J by 5 bases, with 3 bases of the junction left unmatched. The germline CDR1 and CDR2 sequences are SNHLY and FYNNEI.

CDR3 sequence reads: CASSAARDTLNTGELFF. The CDR3 DNA reads TGTGCCAGCAGCGCAGCCAGAGACACATTGAACACCGGGGAGCTGTTTTTT. V is TRBV25-1 and J is TRBJ2-2; D gene ambiguous. The CDR3 is 17 amino acids. With 6 bases removed from V and 1 base from J, the gap between germline ends came to 18 bases. Looked up from germline, CDR1 is MGHDK and CDR2 is SYGVNS.

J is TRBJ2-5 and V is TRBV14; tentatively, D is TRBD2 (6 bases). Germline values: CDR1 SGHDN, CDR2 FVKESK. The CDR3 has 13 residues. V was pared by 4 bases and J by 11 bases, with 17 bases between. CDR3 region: CASSLLAWREQYF. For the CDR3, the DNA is TGTGCCAGCAGCCTTCTTGCTTGGAGGGAGCAGTACTTC.

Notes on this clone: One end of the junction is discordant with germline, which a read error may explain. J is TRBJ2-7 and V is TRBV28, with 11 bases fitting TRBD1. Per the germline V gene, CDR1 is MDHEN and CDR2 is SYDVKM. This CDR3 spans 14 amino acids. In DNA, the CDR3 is TGTGCGAGCATTGGGACAGGGGGAGTCTACGAGCAGTACTTC. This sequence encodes CASIGTGGVYEQYF.